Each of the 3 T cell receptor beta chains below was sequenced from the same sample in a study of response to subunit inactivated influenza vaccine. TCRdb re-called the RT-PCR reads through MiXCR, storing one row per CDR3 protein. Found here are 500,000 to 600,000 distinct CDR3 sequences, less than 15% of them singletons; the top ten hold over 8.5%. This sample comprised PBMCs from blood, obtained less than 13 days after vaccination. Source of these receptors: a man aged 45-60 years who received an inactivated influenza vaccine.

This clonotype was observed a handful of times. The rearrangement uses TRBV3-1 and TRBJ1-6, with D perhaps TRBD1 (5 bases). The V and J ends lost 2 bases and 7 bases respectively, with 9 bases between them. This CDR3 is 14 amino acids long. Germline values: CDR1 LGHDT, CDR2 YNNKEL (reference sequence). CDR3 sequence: CASSQNQGNSPLHF. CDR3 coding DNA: TGTGCCAGCAGCCAAAATCAGGGAAATTCACCCCTCCACTTT. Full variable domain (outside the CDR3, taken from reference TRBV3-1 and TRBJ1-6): DTAVSQTPKYLVTQMGNDKSIKCEQNLGHDTMYWYKQDSKKFLKIMFSYNNKELIINETVPNRFSPKSPDKAHLNLHINSLELGDSAVYFCASSQNQGNSPLHFGNGTRLTVT.

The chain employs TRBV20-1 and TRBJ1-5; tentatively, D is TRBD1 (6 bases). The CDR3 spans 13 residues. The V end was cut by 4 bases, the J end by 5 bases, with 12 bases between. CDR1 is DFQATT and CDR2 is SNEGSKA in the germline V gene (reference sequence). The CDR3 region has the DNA TGCAGTGCTACTTGGGGGGGCCATCAGCCCCAGCATTTT. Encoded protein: CSATWGGHQPQHF.

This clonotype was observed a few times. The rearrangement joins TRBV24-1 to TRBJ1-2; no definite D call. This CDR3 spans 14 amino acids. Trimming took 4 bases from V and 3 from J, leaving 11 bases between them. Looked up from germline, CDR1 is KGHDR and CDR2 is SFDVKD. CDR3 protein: CATSEDRTDYGYTF. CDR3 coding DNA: TGTGCCACCAGTGAAGATCGGACGGACTATGGCTACACCTTC.